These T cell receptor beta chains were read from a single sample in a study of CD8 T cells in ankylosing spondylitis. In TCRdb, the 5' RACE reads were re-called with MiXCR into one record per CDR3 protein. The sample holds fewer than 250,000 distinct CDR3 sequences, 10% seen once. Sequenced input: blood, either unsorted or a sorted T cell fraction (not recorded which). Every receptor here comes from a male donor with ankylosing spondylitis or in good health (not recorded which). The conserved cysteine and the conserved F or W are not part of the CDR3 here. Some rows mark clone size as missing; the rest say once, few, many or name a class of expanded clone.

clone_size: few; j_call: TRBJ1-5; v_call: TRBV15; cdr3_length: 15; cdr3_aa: ATSRDGEWDTNQPQH
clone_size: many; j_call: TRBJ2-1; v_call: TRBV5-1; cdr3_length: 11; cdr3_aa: ASSPPDSNEQF
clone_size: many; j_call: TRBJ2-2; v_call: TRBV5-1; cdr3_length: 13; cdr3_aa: ASSLTGDNTGELF
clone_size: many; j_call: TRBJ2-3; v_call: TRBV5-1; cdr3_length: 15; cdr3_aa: ASSLAERGGSTDTQY
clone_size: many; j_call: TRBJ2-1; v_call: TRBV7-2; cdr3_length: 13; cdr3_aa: ASSLARTNYNEQF
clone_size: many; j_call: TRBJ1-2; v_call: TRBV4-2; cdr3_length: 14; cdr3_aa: ASSQEGEKGNYGYT
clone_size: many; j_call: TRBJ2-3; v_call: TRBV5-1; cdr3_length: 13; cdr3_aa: ASSLEWTGTDTQY
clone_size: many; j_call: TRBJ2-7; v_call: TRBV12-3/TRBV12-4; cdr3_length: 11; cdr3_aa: ASSPYRGYEQY
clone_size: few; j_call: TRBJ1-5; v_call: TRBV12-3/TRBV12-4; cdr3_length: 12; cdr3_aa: ASSLWGQDQPQH
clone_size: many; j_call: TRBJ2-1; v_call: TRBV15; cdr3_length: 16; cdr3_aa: ATSRGRESGLKEREQF
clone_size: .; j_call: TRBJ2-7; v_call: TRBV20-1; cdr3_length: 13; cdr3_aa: SATPSGTGSYEQY
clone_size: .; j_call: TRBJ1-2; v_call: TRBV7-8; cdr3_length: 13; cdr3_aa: ASSFSPGPNYGYT
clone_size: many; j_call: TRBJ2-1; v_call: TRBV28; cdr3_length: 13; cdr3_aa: ASRPPRVSYNEQF
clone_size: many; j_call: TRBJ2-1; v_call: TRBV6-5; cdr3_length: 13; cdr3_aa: ASSYVAGEYNEQF
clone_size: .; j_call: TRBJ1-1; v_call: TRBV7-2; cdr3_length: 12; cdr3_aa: ASQGGRSNTEAF
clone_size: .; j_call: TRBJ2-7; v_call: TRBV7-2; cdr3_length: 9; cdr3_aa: ASSLGRGQY
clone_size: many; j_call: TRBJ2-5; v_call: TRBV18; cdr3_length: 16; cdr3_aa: ASSPSTGGAGAKETQY